This TCR gamma chain derives from a study of γδ T cells in repeated Plasmodium falciparum infection. Study at large: Donors were malaria-exposed Malian children or age- and gender-matched Australian children. Malian repertoires were sampled cross-sectionally without transmission and longitudinally through febrile malaria. Malaria-naive adults were infected with P. falciparum NF54 four times over roughly 600 days. Findings of the study overall: Vdelta2-negative gammadelta repertoires, largely Vdelta1+, seemingly showed infection-driven waves of new clonal selection.

There are many counts of this clone. Antigen specificity is unknown. With a far larger clone one base away, a read error is the likely cause. Other DNA sequences from this sample encode an identical CDR3 as well. Bulk repertoires came from Vgamma9/Vdelta2+ or Vdelta2-negative gammadelta T cells flow-sorted from PBMC. This CDR3 has 17 amino acids. Germline loops: CDR1 GITISATS, CDR2 ISYDGTV (reference sequence). TCRdb re-called the multiplex PCR reads using CATT. The sample includes 12,000 to 15,000 gamma-chain clones, around 1.5% of them seen just once. The rearrangement joins TRGV9 to TRGJP. TCRdb records no J gene; here it was assigned by comparing the DNA to germline. This TCR derives from a pool of human donors (malaria-infected and uninfected, not separated). Sequenced: gamma-delta T cells from blood. The CDR3 loop reads CALWEVNKELGKKIKVF. The CDR3 DNA reads as TGTGCCCTGTGGGAGGTGAATAAAGAGTTGGGCAAAAAAATCAAGGTATTT.